A single sample gave rise to the 19 T cell receptor beta chains below, sequenced in a study of cytomegalovirus exposure and HLA in healthy donors. Primers: 60 Vbeta forward and 13 Jbeta reverse. The table came from immunoSEQ multiplex PCR; TCRdb's copy has only in-frame clones and leaves some out. Among 150,000 to 200,000 clones listed, roughly 76% were seen once. Source material: PBMCs. The receptors derive from a woman aged 45-60 years in good health and CMV-seronegative.

The chain links TRBV7-9 to TRBJ1-2; D remains ambiguous. Germline CDR1 reads SEHNR; CDR2 reads FQNEAQ (reference sequence). V lost 2 bases to trimming and J lost 4 bases, with 8 bases between them. The CDR3 contains 13 residues. The CDR3 DNA sequence: TGTGCCAGCAGCTTACCTTTATCCTATGGCTACACCTTC. Its protein product is CASSLPLSYGYTF. Drawing the rest from reference TRBV7-9 and TRBJ1-2, the complete variable domain is DTGVSQNPRHKITKRGQNVTFRCDPISEHNRLYWYRQTLGQGPEFLTYFQNEAQLEKSRLLSDRFSAERPKGSFSTLEIQRTEQGDSAMYLCASSLPLSYGYTFGSGTRLTVV.

This rearrangement joins TRBV15 to TRBJ2-3, with 8 bases that match TRBD1. V lost 1 base, J lost 11 bases, and 5 bases stayed unmatched. This CDR3 has 13 residues. CDR1 is LNHNV, CDR2 YYDKDF, per germline (reference sequence). CDR3 in DNA: TGTGCCACCAGCAGAGGCCAGACAGGGGTGCAGTATTTT. Protein product: CATSRGQTGVQYF. The entire variable domain, with the rest obtained from reference TRBV15 and TRBJ2-3, is as follows: DAMVIQNPRYQVTQFGKPVTLSCSQTLNHNVMYWYQQKSSQAPKLLFHYYDKDFNNEADTPDNFQSRRPNTSFCFLDIRSPGLGDTAMYLCATSRGQTGVQYFGPGTRLTVL.

CDR3 sequence (DNA): TGTGCCAGCAGCTGGACAGGGGGGTTCGTGGGGCAGTTCTTC. Translation gives CASSWTGGFVGQFF. This chain joins TRBV7-9 and TRBJ2-1, with 10 bases fitting TRBD1. CDR1 SEHNR and CDR2 FQNEAQ come from the germline V gene (reference sequence). Trimming cost V 4 bases and J 12 bases; bases outside gene matches: 9. This CDR3 spans 14 amino acids.

V gene TRBV7-2 combines with J gene TRBJ2-6; tentatively, D is TRBD1 (6 bases). This CDR3 comprises 16 residues. V lost 4 bases and J 0 bases, leaving 10 bases between the germline ends. CDR1 SGHTA and CDR2 FQGNSA come from the germline V gene. The CDR3, as DNA: TGTGCCAGCAGCTCCCACAGGGTCTCTGGGGCCAACGTCCTGACTTTC. Residues: CASSSHRVSGANVLTF.

The rearrangement joins TRBV19 to TRBJ1-1, with TRBD1 as a possible D gene (5 bases). V lost 4 bases and J lost 3, with 12 bases in between. The CDR3 extends over 14 amino acids. Germline assignment: CDR1 LNHDA and CDR2 SQIVND (reference sequence). The CDR3 DNA is TGTGCCAGTAGTACCGCAGGGACTTACACTGAAGCTTTCTTT. Its protein is CASSTAGTYTEAFF.

The gene calls are TRBV6-1 and TRBJ1-2; 9 bases agree with TRBD1. This CDR3 is built from 13 residues. V shed 7 bases and J 5 bases; nucleotides not matched to a gene: 5. Per the germline V gene, CDR1 is MNHNS and CDR2 is SASEGT. The CDR3 loop reads CASTGQGPYGYTF. Written as DNA, the CDR3 is TGTGCCAGCACGGGACAGGGCCCATATGGCTACACCTTC.

The chain employs TRBV7-9 and TRBJ1-3; weak D call: TRBD1 (5 bases). The V end lost 2 bases, the J end lost 2 bases, and 16 bases lay between the germline ends. Germline loops: CDR1 SEHNR, CDR2 FQNEAQ (reference sequence). This CDR3 region has 17 residues. The DNA for the CDR3 is TGTGCCAGCAGCTTAAATAACATAGGGGCTGCTGGAAACACCATATATTTT. Protein product: CASSLNNIGAAGNTIYF.

The rearrangement uses TRBV10-3 and TRBJ2-7, with D possibly matching TRBD1 (6 bases). Germline lookup yields CDR1 ENHRY and CDR2 SYGVKD. Trimming left V 3 bases short and J 5 bases short, with 14 bases between. The CDR3 spans 14 residues. For the CDR3, the DNA is TGTGCCATCAGTGACCAGGGGTCGGGACACGAGCAGTACTTC. Its protein is CAISDQGSGHEQYF.

The chain recombines TRBV28 with TRBJ1-1, with D possibly TRBD1 on 5 matching bases. The CDR3 has 16 amino acids. V lost 2 bases to trimming and J lost 7 bases, with 20 bases between them. Germline V lookup: CDR1 MDHEN, CDR2 SYDVKM. The CDR3 here is CASSLGGVRGFGEAFF. In DNA form, the CDR3 reads TGTGCCAGCAGTTTAGGCGGGGTACGGGGGTTCGGTGAAGCTTTCTTT.

The rearrangement uses TRBV9 and TRBJ2-5, with D perhaps matching TRBD2 (5 bases). From germline, CDR1 is SGDLS and CDR2 YYNGEE. V was shortened by 2 bases and J by 3 bases, with 8 bases between the two germline ends. CDR3 size: 13 residues. The DNA of the CDR3 is TGTGCCAGCAGCGTGGGAGCTAAAGAGACCCAGTACTTC. This encodes CASSVGAKETQYF.

This clone has only one observation. The chain joins TRBV7-6 to TRBJ2-3; TRBD2 agrees at 11 bases. The ends lost 10 bases at V and 8 bases at J; junction bases unmatched: 14. The V gene's germline CDR1 is SGHVS and CDR2 FNYEAQ. The CDR3 has 15 amino acids. The CDR3 loop reads CATRSGTSGGGTQYF. DNA for the CDR3: TGTGCCACTCGCTCCGGGACTAGCGGCGGGGGTACGCAGTATTTT.

This clone has a handful of counts. V usage is TRBV7-2 and J usage is TRBJ2-5; 9 bases fit TRBD1. The V segment lost 8 bases and the J segment 2 bases; nucleotides outside the gene matches: 9. This CDR3 has 15 residues. CDR1 SGHTA and CDR2 FQGNSA come from the germline V gene. In DNA form, the CDR3 reads TGTGCCAGCTCAAGGACAGGGGTCCATCAAGAGACCCAGTACTTC. Translating it yields CASSRTGVHQETQYF.

This clone was seen a few times. The gene calls are TRBV30 and TRBJ2-1; 9 bases line up with TRBD1. The ends lost 5 bases at V and 10 bases at J; junction bases unmatched: 9. Germline loops: CDR1 GTSNPN, CDR2 SVGIG (reference sequence). The CDR3 has 13 amino acids. CDR3 protein: CAWGLGQGDEQFF. In nucleotides, the CDR3 is TGTGCCTGGGGCTTGGGACAGGGAGACGAGCAGTTCTTC.

This sequence joins TRBV28 and TRBJ1-2; TRBD1 agrees at 7 bases. This CDR3 spans 14 amino acids. Germline assignment: CDR1 MDHEN and CDR2 SYDVKM. The junction had 6 bases not matched to a gene; V was cut back by 2 bases and J by 6 bases. CDR3 amino acids: CASSLRRGRNGYTF. CDR3 bases: TGTGCCAGCAGTTTAAGGAGGGGGCGCAATGGCTACACCTTC.

The chain joins TRBV9 to TRBJ2-7; D perhaps matches TRBD2 (5 bases). The V gene lost 2 bases and the J gene lost 4 bases, with 16 bases spanning the gap. From germline, CDR1 is SGDLS and CDR2 YYNGEE. This CDR3 comprises 15 residues. CDR3 DNA: TGTGCCAGCAGCGTCCAAAGCGGCCCCTCTTACGAGCAGTACTTC. Protein product: CASSVQSGPSYEQYF.

The rearrangement uses TRBV12-5 and TRBJ1-5; D gene ambiguous. The V end lost 6 bases, the J end lost 1 base, and 10 bases lay between the germline ends. The germline V gene encodes CDR1 LGHNT and CDR2 FRNRAP. The CDR3 totals 14 residues. The CDR3 DNA reads TGTGCTAGTGGCCCGCCGCGGAGCAATCAGCCCCAGCATTTT. Encoded protein: CASGPPRSNQPQHF.

The chain recombines TRBV7-2 with TRBJ2-7; possible D gene TRBD1, 6 bases. V lost 2 bases, J lost 2 bases, and 13 bases lay in between. This CDR3 is built from 15 residues. From germline, CDR1 is SGHTA and CDR2 FQGNSA. The CDR3 region has the DNA TGTGCCAGCAGCTTAAATGCGGACAGCACCTACGAGCAGTACTTC. Its translation is CASSLNADSTYEQYF.

J is TRBJ2-1 and V is TRBV5-6, with D tentatively TRBD2 (6 bases). Trimming removed 4 bases from V and 1 base from J, with 18 bases in between. Germline CDR1 and CDR2: SGHDT and YYEEEE. The CDR3 runs 17 residues. In DNA form, the CDR3 reads TGTGCCAGCAGCGATGAGGGGACTGAGGATTCCTACAATGAGCAGTTCTTC. Encoded protein: CASSDEGTEDSYNEQFF.

The table lists this clone with a count of one. The chain joins TRBV4-3 to TRBJ2-3, with D hard to call. This CDR3 comprises 15 residues. The germline V gene has CDR1 LGHNA and CDR2 YSLEER. Deletions cut 5 bases from V and 1 base from J, with 13 bases between. The CDR3 loop reads CASSRSEAGTDTQYF. The CDR3 DNA reads as TGCGCCAGCAGCAGGAGCGAGGCAGGCACAGATACGCAGTATTTT.